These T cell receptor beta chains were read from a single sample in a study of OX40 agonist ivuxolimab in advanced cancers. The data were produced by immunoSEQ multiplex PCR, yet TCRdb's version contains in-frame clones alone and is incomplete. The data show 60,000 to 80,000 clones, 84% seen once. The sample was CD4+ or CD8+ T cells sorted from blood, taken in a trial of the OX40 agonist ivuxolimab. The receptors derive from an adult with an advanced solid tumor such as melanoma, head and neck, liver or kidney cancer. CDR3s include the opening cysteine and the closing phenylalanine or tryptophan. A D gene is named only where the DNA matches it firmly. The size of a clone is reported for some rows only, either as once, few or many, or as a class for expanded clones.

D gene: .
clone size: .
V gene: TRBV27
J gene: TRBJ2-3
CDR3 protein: CASSLAGTTDTQYF
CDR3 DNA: TGTGCCAGCAGTTTAGCGGGAACCACAGATACGCAGTATTTT

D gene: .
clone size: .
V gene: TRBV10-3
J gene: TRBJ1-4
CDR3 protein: CAISESAGRKKLFF
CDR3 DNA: TGTGCCATCAGTGAGTCGGCAGGTCGCAAAAAACTGTTTTTT

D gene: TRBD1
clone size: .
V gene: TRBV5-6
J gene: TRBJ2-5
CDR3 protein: CASSLGTGSQETQYF
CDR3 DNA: TGTGCCAGCAGCTTAGGGACAGGTAGCCAAGAGACCCAGTACTTC

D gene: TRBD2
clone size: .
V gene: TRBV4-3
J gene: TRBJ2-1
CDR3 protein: CASSQERSLAGVWQFF
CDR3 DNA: TGCGCCAGCAGCCAAGAAAGGAGTCTAGCGGGAGTTTGGCAGTTCTTC

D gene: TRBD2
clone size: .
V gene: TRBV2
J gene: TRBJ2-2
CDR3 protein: CASRGTSGNTGELFF
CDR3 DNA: TGTGCCAGCAGGGGGACTAGCGGGAACACCGGGGAGCTGTTTTTT

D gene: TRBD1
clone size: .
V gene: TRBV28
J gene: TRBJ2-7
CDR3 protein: CASSPNPGTGLF
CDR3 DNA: TGTGCCAGCAGCCCGAACCCAGGGACAGGGTTATTC

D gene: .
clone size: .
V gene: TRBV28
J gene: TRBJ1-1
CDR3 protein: CASSPGGNRVPEAFF
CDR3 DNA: TGTGCCAGCAGCCCAGGTGGAAACAGGGTCCCTGAAGCTTTCTTT

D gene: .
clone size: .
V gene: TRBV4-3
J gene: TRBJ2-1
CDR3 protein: CASSHVTRGNEQFF
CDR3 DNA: TGCGCCAGCAGCCACGTTACAAGGGGCAATGAGCAGTTCTTC

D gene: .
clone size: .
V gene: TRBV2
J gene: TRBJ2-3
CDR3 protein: CASHLVGLPTDTQYF
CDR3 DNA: TGTGCCAGCCATTTGGTGGGGCTCCCCACAGATACGCAGTATTTT

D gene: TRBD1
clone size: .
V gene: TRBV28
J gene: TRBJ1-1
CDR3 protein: CASSLEQGEYTEAFF
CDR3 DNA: TGTGCCAGCAGTTTGGAACAGGGGGAGTACACTGAAGCTTTCTTT

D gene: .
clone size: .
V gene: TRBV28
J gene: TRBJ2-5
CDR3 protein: CASSLGRRETQYF
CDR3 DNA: TGTGCCAGCAGCTTAGGCCGTCGGGAGACCCAGTACTTC

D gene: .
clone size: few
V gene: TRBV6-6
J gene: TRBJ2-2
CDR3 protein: CASSLTGELFF
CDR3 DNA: TGTGCCAGCAGCCTCACCGGGGAGCTGTTTTTT

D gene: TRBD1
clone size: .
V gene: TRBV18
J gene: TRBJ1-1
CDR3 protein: CASRGQEAFF
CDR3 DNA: TGTGCCAGCCGGGGACAGGAAGCTTTCTTT

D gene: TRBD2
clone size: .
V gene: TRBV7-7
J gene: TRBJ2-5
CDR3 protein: CASSPFLREVQYF
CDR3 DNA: TGTGCCAGCAGCCCTTTCCTCCGGGAGGTCCAGTACTTC

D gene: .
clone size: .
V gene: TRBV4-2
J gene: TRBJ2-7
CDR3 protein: CASSQAGEGYEQYF
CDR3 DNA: TGTGCCAGCAGCCAAGCGGGAGAGGGGTACGAGCAGTACTTC

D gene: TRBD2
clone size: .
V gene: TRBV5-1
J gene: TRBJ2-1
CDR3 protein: CASSLVLAGNNNEQFF
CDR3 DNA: TGCGCCAGCAGCTTGGTTCTAGCGGGAAATAACAATGAGCAGTTCTTC

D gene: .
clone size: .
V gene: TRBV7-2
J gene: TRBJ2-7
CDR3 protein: CASSSDSLYEQYF
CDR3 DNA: TGTGCCAGCAGCTCCGACTCCCTCTACGAGCAGTACTTC

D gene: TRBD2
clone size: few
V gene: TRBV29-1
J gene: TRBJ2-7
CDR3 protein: CSGRLAGNEQYF
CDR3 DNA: TGCAGCGGCCGACTAGCGGGAAACGAGCAGTACTTC

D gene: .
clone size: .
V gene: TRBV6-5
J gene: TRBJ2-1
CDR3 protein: CASSYSGQTNEQFF
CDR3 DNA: TGTGCCAGCAGTTACTCCGGACAGACCAATGAGCAGTTCTTC

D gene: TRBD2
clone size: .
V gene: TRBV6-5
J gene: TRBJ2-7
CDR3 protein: CASLGRGGPGYEQYF
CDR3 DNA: TGTGCCAGCCTAGGTAGGGGAGGGCCGGGCTACGAGCAGTACTTC

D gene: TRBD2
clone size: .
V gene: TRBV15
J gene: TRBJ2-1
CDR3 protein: CATSRGDGSGTGEQFF
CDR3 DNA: TGTGCCACCAGCAGAGGGGATGGTAGCGGGACGGGTGAGCAGTTCTTC

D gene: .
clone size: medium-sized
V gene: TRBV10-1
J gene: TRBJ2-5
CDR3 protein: CASSESRMLGTQYF
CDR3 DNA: TGCGCCAGCAGTGAGTCTAGGATGCTAGGGACCCAGTACTTC

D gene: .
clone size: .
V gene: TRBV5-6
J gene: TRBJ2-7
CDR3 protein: CASSPDYRGDYEQYF
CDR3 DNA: TGTGCCAGCAGCCCGGACTACAGGGGAGACTACGAGCAGTACTTC

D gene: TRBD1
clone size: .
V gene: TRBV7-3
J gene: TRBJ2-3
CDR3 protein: CASSYGTGADTQYF
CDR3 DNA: TGTGCCAGCAGCTACGGGACAGGGGCAGATACGCAGTATTTT

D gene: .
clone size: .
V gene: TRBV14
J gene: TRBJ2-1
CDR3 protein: CASSQANTNEQFF
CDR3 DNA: TGTGCCAGCAGCCAAGCTAATACGAATGAGCAGTTCTTC

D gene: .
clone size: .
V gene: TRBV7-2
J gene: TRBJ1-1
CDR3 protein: CASRTGGVNTEAFF
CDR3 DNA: TGTGCCAGCAGGACGGGGGGGGTGAACACTGAAGCTTTCTTT

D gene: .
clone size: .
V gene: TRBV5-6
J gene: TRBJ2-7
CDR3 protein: CASSRGSSYEQYF
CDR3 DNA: TGTGCCAGCAGCCGGGGCAGTTCCTACGAGCAGTACTTC

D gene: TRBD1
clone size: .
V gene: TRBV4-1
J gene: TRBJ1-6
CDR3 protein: CASSHPLDRARSYNSPLHF
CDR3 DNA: TGCGCCAGCAGCCACCCTTTGGACAGGGCACGGTCCTATAATTCACCCCTCCACTTT

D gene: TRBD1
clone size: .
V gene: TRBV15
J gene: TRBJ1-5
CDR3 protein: CATSRARGQGGQPQHF
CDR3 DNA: TGTGCCACCAGCAGAGCCCGGGGACAGGGCGGTCAGCCCCAGCATTTT

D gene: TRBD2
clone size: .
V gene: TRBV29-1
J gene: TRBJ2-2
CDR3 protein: CSVGEGRANTGELFF
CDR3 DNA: TGCAGCGTCGGGGAGGGCAGGGCGAACACCGGGGAGCTGTTTTTT

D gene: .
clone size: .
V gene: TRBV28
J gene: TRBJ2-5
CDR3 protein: CASRIPGKETQYF
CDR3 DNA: TGTGCCAGCAGAATCCCCGGCAAAGAGACCCAGTACTTC

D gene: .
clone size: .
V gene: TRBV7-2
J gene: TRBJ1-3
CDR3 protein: CASSTQTEVSGNTIYF
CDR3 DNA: TGTGCCAGCAGCACCCAGACGGAAGTCTCTGGAAACACCATATATTTT

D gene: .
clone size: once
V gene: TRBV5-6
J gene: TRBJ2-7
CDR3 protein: CASSRGWGRSYEQYF
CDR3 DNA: TGTGCCAGCAGCCGGGGATGGGGGCGTTCCTACGAGCAGTACTTC

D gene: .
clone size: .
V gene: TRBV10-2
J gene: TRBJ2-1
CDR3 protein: CASQDRRTYNEQFF
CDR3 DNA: TGCGCCAGTCAGGACAGACGGACCTACAATGAGCAGTTCTTC

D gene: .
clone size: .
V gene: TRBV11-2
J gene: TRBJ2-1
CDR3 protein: CASRASGLEQFF
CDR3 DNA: TGTGCCAGCAGGGCCAGTGGGCTTGAGCAGTTCTTC

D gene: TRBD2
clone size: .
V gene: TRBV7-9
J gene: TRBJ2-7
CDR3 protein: CASSLEVGREGRSNEQYF
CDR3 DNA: TGTGCCAGCAGCTTAGAAGTGGGGCGGGAGGGCCGCAGTAACGAGCAGTACTTC

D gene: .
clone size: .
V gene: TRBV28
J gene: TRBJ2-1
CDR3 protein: CASSSTKAPRGFF
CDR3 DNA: TGTGCCAGCAGTTCCACCAAAGCCCCCAGAGGGTTCTTC

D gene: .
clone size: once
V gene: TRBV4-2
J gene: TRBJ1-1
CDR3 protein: CASSQITVDTEAFF
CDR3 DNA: TGTGCCAGCAGCCAAATAACAGTCGACACTGAAGCTTTCTTT

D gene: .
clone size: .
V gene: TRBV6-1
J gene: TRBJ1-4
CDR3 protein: CASSSGPGAEKLFF
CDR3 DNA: TGTGCCAGCAGCTCCGGTCCGGGGGCTGAAAAACTGTTTTTT

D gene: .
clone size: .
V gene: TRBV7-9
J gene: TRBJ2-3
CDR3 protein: CASSRAGADTQYF
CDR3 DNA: TGTGCCAGCAGTCGCGCTGGGGCAGATACGCAGTATTTT

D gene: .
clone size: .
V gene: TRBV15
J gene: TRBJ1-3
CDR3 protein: CATSTRSAGSGNTIYF
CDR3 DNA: TGTGCCACCAGCACCCGGTCCGCAGGCTCTGGAAACACCATATATTTT

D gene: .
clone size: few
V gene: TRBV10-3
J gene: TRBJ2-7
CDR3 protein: CAISEFAGIVSEQYF
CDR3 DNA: TGTGCCATCAGTGAGTTCGCAGGTATTGTAAGCGAGCAGTACTTC

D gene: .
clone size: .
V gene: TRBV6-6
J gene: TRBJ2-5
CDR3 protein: CASSYAGQPKETQYF
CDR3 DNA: TGTGCCAGCAGTTACGCTGGACAGCCTAAAGAGACCCAGTACTTC

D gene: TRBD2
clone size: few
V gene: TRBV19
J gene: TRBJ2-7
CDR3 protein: CASSRWTSGGGLYF
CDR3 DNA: TGTGCCAGTAGCCGCTGGACTAGCGGGGGTGGTCTGTACTTC

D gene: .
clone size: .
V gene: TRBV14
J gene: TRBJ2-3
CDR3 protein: CASSRRRNTDTQYF
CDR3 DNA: TGTGCCAGCAGCCGGAGGCGGAACACAGATACGCAGTATTTT

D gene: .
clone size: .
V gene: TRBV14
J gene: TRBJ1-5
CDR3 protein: CASSQRGGSPQHF
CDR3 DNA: TGTGCCAGCAGCCAAAGAGGGGGTTCGCCCCAGCATTTT

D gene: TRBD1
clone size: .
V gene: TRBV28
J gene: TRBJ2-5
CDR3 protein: CASSPLPRGPQETQYF
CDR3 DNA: TGTGCCAGCAGTCCCCTACCCAGGGGGCCCCAAGAGACCCAGTACTTC